This T cell receptor (beta chain) was captured by sequencing in a study of blood T cell repertoires in COVID-19. Study at large: Nucleic acid was either cDNA or gDNA, and it came from T cells, B-cell-depleted T cells, or PBMCs.

This clone has only a few counts. The ends lost 3 bases at V and 6 bases at J; junction bases unmatched: 5. This CDR3 has 15 amino acids. Germline CDR1 LNHNV, CDR2 YYDKDF (reference sequence). This table comes from immunoSEQ multiplex PCR, and its TCRdb copy is limited to in-frame clones, with some not included. The sample has about 180,000 clones; 86% are singletons. The sequencing input was PBMCs or T cells enriched from blood (not recorded which). The sequence was obtained from a woman aged 25 to 39 who had recovered from COVID-19. This sequence joins TRBV15 and TRBJ2-2, with 9 nucleotides matching TRBD2. CDR3 DNA sequence: TGTGCCACCAGCAGGAAGCGGGAGGTTCCCGGGGAGCTGTTTTTT. Its protein is CATSRKREVPGELFF.